The sample holds many counts of the clone carrying this T cell receptor (beta chain). Its target is unknown. Thyroid surgery was preceded by no treatment in any patient. These data belong to a study of metastatic and nonmetastatic thyroid tumors. Study in general: Repertoires of blood and of tissue (tumor or nodule) from malignant and benign thyroid patients were compared.

Authors' data handling: Building a distant-metastasis classifier for papillary thyroid cancer drew on CDR3 differences across clinicopathological groups. TCRdb re-called clones via MiXCR from the PCR reads. What appears here as the V and J calls and clone size reflects TCRdb's work, not the paper's. The sample lists fewer than 35,000 clones, about a fifth occurring once. The V and J ends lost 2 bases and 3 bases, in that order; junction bases with no gene match: 1. CDR3 length: 13 residues. Germline lookup yields CDR1 SEHNR and CDR2 FQNEAQ (reference sequence). Study observations and caveats: The study reportedly found significantly higher TCR beta diversity in malignant thyroid tumors than benign nodules, in blood and tumor.

The clonotype comes from a male donor with papillary thyroid cancer or a benign thyroid nodule (not recorded which). Some clones in this sample may be carry-over from other donors' samples. The chain carries TRBV7-9 and TRBJ2-7, with 7 nucleotides matching TRBD2. The source material was tumor tissue. The CDR3 reads CASSLSGGYEQYF. CDR3 DNA sequence: TGTGCCAGCAGCTTATCGGGAGGCTACGAGCAGTACTTC.